These T cell receptor beta chains were read from a single sample in a study of OX40 agonist ivuxolimab in advanced cancers. Assay: immunoSEQ multiplex PCR; the TCRdb copy retains only in-frame clones and omits some. This table holds under 25,000 clones, over 70% found once. The material sequenced was CD4+ or CD8+ T cells sorted from blood, taken in a trial of the OX40 agonist ivuxolimab. Receptors originate from an adult with an advanced solid tumor such as melanoma, head and neck, liver or kidney cancer. The CDR3 runs from the conserved cysteine through the conserved F or W. Each record gives: V gene, clone size, J gene, D gene, CDR3 DNA, CDR3 protein. A D gene is named only where the DNA matches it firmly. Where a row states a size, it is once, few, many or the class of an expanded clone; other rows omit it.

TRBV27	-	TRBJ2-5	-	TGTGCCAGCAGCCCCAGGCCGGCAGGCTTAGAGACCCAGTACTTC	CASSPRPAGLETQYF
TRBV19	-	TRBJ2-7	-	TGTGCCAGTAGTCCGACAGGCTACGAGCAGTACTTC	CASSPTGYEQYF
TRBV5-1	-	TRBJ2-1	TRBD2	TGCGCCAGCAGCCCTGGGACTAGCGGGACATACAATGAGCAGTTCTTC	CASSPGTSGTYNEQFF
TRBV28	-	TRBJ1-5	-	TGTGCCAGCACCCCGTTCGGGGGGACCCAGCATTTT	CASTPFGGTQHF
TRBV7-9	few	TRBJ1-2	TRBD1	TGTGCCAGCAGCTCCACGGACAGGGGGCTCGATGGCTACACCTTC	CASSSTDRGLDGYTF
TRBV7-8	once	TRBJ2-5	TRBD2	TGTGCCAGCAGCTTAACTAGCGGGATTAAAGAGACCCAGTACTTC	CASSLTSGIKETQYF
TRBV11-2	-	TRBJ1-1	TRBD1	TGTGCCAGCAGCTATGGGACAGCAAGTCTCATGAACACTGAAGCTTTCTTT	CASSYGTASLMNTEAFF
TRBV2	-	TRBJ1-3	-	TGTGCCAGCAAAAGGTTTGTCCTCTCTGGAAACACCATATATTTT	CASKRFVLSGNTIYF
TRBV28	-	TRBJ2-7	-	TGTGCCAGCAGTTCCCGGCTGGGGAGAGGACGCTACGAGCAGTACTTC	CASSSRLGRGRYEQYF
TRBV13	-	TRBJ1-3	-	TGTGCCAGCCAGCTCCTATCTGGAAACACCATATATTTT	CASQLLSGNTIYF
TRBV27	-	TRBJ1-1	-	TGTGCCAGCAGTTTTTGGGGTTCTGAAGCTTTCTTT	CASSFWGSEAFF
TRBV6-1	-	TRBJ2-1	TRBD2	TGTGCCAGCAGTGCCCGACTAGCGGGAGGGCCCTTAAATGAGCAGTTCTTC	CASSARLAGGPLNEQFF
TRBV5-1	once	TRBJ2-1	-	TGCGCCAGCAGCTTGGGGAACCGTAGGTACAATGAGCAGTTCTTC	CASSLGNRRYNEQFF
TRBV7-8	once	TRBJ1-5	-	TGTGCCAGCAGCTGGACGGAAAACAATCAGCCCCAGCATTTT	CASSWTENNQPQHF
TRBV18	-	TRBJ2-5	TRBD1	TGTGCCAGCTCAGGACAGGGGACGTACCAAGAGACCCAGTACTTC	CASSGQGTYQETQYF
TRBV30	-	TRBJ2-3	-	TGTGCCTGGAGTGTCCTAAAAGCCAGCGGTCCCACAGATACGCAGTATTTT	CAWSVLKASGPTDTQYF
TRBV14	-	TRBJ1-4	-	TGTGCCAGCAGCCAAGAGGGTGAAAAACTGTTTTTT	CASSQEGEKLFF
TRBV4-1	-	TRBJ2-7	TRBD2	TGCGCCAGCAGCCAAGATCGATTTAGGGAGGCTAGCGGGAGGGCCGAGCAGTACTTC	CASSQDRFREASGRAEQYF
TRBV28	few	TRBJ2-7	TRBD2	TGTGCCAGCAGTTTAGTAGCGGGAGGGTTCTACGAGCAGTACTTC	CASSLVAGGFYEQYF
TRBV30	-	TRBJ1-2	-	TGTGCCTGGAGCCAGAGCTATGGCTACACCTTC	CAWSQSYGYTF
TRBV19	-	TRBJ2-3	-	TGTGCCAGTAGTTCCCAAGGTGGTGCAGATACGCAGTATTTT	CASSSQGGADTQYF
TRBV9	-	TRBJ2-7	-	TGTGCCAGCAGCCTAGGGGGAGCTGGGCTCTTCGAGCAGTACTTC	CASSLGGAGLFEQYF
TRBV6-5	-	TRBJ2-7	TRBD2	TGTGCCAGCAGTTACTCATCCGGGAGGATCCTCTACGAGCAGTACTTC	CASSYSSGRILYEQYF
TRBV5-1	-	TRBJ2-5	-	TGCGCCAGCAGCTTGGAGTGGTACCAAGAGACCCAGTACTTC	CASSLEWYQETQYF
TRBV28	-	TRBJ2-1	-	TGTGCCAGCACCGCGGGGCGCAATGAGCAGTTCTTC	CASTAGRNEQFF
TRBV19	medium-sized	TRBJ1-1	-	TGTGCCAGTATCCCCCCCGGACAGCGTGAAGCTTTCTTT	CASIPPGQREAFF
TRBV12-5	-	TRBJ1-3	-	TGTGCTAGTGGTTTGGTACGCAACAGGGCTGATTGGAACACCATATATTTT	CASGLVRNRADWNTIYF
TRBV11-1	-	TRBJ2-7	-	TGTGCCAGCAGCTTATCGGCAGGCGTAATCTACGAGCAGTACTTC	CASSLSAGVIYEQYF
TRBV19	-	TRBJ2-5	-	TGTGCCAGTAGTATTATGGTCGACAGAGGGGAGACCCAGTACTTC	CASSIMVDRGETQYF
TRBV6-5	-	TRBJ1-2	-	TGTGCCAGCAGTTATATGGGGGGCGCGCATGGCTACACCTTC	CASSYMGGAHGYTF
TRBV28	-	TRBJ2-2	-	TGTGCCAGCAGTCTCCTATCGGCAGGGACGACCGGGGAGCTGTTTTTT	CASSLLSAGTTGELFF
TRBV6-5	-	TRBJ2-3	TRBD1	TGTGCCAGCAGTTACTATACAGGGGGAGATACGCAGTATTTT	CASSYYTGGDTQYF
TRBV2	-	TRBJ1-2	-	TGTGCCAGCAGTGAAGTGAAAGGGAGTGGCTACACCTTC	CASSEVKGSGYTF
TRBV7-9	-	TRBJ2-1	-	TGTGCCAGCAGCCCCCGAGGGGCGACGACCTACAATGAGCAGTTCTTC	CASSPRGATTYNEQFF
TRBV5-1	-	TRBJ2-2	TRBD2	TGCGCCAGCAGCTCAGGACTGGAGCGGGGCACCGGGGAGCTGTTTTTT	CASSSGLERGTGELFF
TRBV7-2	medium-sized	TRBJ1-2	-	TGTGCCAGCAGCCCGGCGATTGCGGGCTACACCTTC	CASSPAIAGYTF
TRBV5-1	-	TRBJ2-7	TRBD2	TGCGCCAGCAGCTCCAGGGTCTCGGGAGGGATTAAATCCTACGAGCAGTACTTC	CASSSRVSGGIKSYEQYF
TRBV7-9	once	TRBJ1-4	TRBD1	TGTGCCAGCAGCCGAAAGACAGGGGTGAATGAAAAACTGTTTTTT	CASSRKTGVNEKLFF
TRBV2	-	TRBJ2-5	-	TGTGCCAGCAGTGCAGAGGAGGGGGGACAAGAGACCCAGTACTTC	CASSAEEGGQETQYF
TRBV7-9	-	TRBJ2-7	-	TGTGCCAGCAGCTTAAGGGATGACGAGCAGTACTTC	CASSLRDDEQYF